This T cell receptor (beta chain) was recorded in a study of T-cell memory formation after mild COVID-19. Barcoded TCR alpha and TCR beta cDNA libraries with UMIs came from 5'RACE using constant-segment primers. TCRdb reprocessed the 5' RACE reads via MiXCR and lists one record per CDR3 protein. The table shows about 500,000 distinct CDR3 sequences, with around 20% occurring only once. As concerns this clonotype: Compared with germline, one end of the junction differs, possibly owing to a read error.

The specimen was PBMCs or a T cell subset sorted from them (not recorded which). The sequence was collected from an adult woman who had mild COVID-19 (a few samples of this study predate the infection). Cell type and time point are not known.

The CDR3, as DNA: TGTGCCAGCAGCTCATACTCCGGGGCCTCCTACTTC. Protein sequence: CASSSYSGASYF. The chain recombines TRBV9 with TRBJ2-1, with D perhaps assigned TRBD1 or TRBD2 (5 bases each). The CDR3 extends over 12 amino acids. Germline CDR1 reads SGDLS; CDR2 reads YYNGEE.